Each of the 17 T cell receptor beta chains below was sequenced from the same sample in a study of human T cells and chemical hapten exposure. Described time point: patch test 1, 2 weeks after DPC sensitization. Treatment defined: therapeutic diphenylcyclopropenone sensitization with weekly scalp DPC. MiXCR was run by TCRdb on the RACE reads, yielding one entry per CDR3 protein. In the table there are 180,000 or so distinct CDR3 sequences, around 15% of which are singletons. This material consisted of whole blood, taken in connection with sensitization to the hapten diphenylcyclopropenone (DPC). The receptors originated from a woman in her twenties or thirties with alopecia areata. Some clones in this sample may be carry-over from other donors' samples.

In this sample, this clonotype turned up a few times. The chain is built from TRBV28 and TRBJ2-7; TRBD1 matches at 10 bases. V dropped 8 bases and J dropped 1; count of bases not matched to a gene: 8. CDR3 length equals 15 residues. CDR1 and CDR2 from the germline V gene are MDHEN and SYDVKM. The CDR3 DNA reads TGTGCCAGCTATGCACGGGACAGGGGTTCCTACGAGCAGTACTTC. Its translation: CASYARDRGSYEQYF.

This chain connects TRBV5-8 to TRBJ1-2; D unclear. The length of the CDR3 is 12 residues. V was shortened by 2 bases and J by 5 bases, with 7 bases between the two germline ends. Germline CDR1 and CDR2: SGHTS and YDEGEE. CDR3 sequence (DNA): TGTGCCAGCAGCTTCGAGGGATATGGCTACACCTTC. Translation gives CASSFEGYGYTF.

This clonotype showed up just a few times. The CDR3 loop reads CASSLGPKGDTQYF. CDR3 DNA: TGTGCCAGCAGTTTGGGCCCTAAGGGGGATACGCAGTATTTT. This chain connects TRBV12-3 or TRBV12-4 to TRBJ2-3; possible D gene TRBD1, 5 bases. CDR3 size: 14 residues. Deletions cut 3 bases from V and 6 bases from J, with 13 bases between.

V and J are TRBV20-1 and TRBJ1-2, with unresolved D. V dropped 0 bases and J dropped 8 bases, with 7 bases sitting between them. CDR3 size: 11 residues. CDR1 is DFQATT, CDR2 SNEGSKA, per germline (reference sequence). CDR3 sequence: CSAREPTGYTF. The CDR3 nucleotides read TGCAGTGCTAGAGAACCCACCGGCTACACCTTC.

This clonotype was recorded a few times. The V gene is TRBV7-9, the J gene TRBJ2-4; no reliable D call. Germline V gives CDR1 SEHNR, CDR2 FQNEAQ (reference sequence). The V end was cut by 1 base, the J end by 4 bases, with 8 bases between. The CDR3 totals 14 residues. CDR3 in DNA: TGTGCCAGCAGCTTAGATCGTCAGAAAAACATTCAGTACTTC. This translates into CASSLDRQKNIQYF.

V gene TRBV6-5 combines with J gene TRBJ2-2; D not certain. Trimming removed 1 base from V and 5 bases from J, with 8 bases in between. Germline CDR1 is MNHEY and CDR2 is SVGAGI. The CDR3 has 14 residues. The chain's CDR3 is CASSYFSETGELFF. As DNA, the CDR3 is TGTGCCAGCAGTTACTTCAGCGAGACCGGGGAGCTGTTTTTT.

In this sample, this clonotype turned up a few times. The rearrangement uses TRBV9 and TRBJ2-3; 7 bases agree with TRBD2. Germline-derived CDR1 and CDR2 are SGDLS and YYNGEE. V dropped 3 bases and J dropped 2; count of bases not matched to a gene: 6. The CDR3 runs 15 residues. For the CDR3, the DNA is TGTGCCAGCAGCGCAGGACTAGAGCCCACAGATACGCAGTATTTT. This translates into CASSAGLEPTDTQYF.

This clonotype appeared many times. The chain couples TRBV28 to TRBJ2-5; D tentatively reads TRBD1 or TRBD2 (6 bases each). The V and J ends lost 8 bases and 5 bases respectively, with 12 bases between them. The CDR3 is 12 residues long. Germline CDR1 and CDR2: MDHEN and SYDVKM. The CDR3 DNA reads as TGTGCCAGCGGGGGCGCGGGGGAGACCCAGTACTTC. It specifies CASGGAGETQYF.

This chain connects TRBV7-9 to TRBJ2-1, with TRBD2 matching 10 bases. The ends lost 1 base at V and 8 bases at J; junction bases unmatched: 8. The CDR3 sequence is 16 residues long. Germline V lookup: CDR1 SEHNR, CDR2 FQNEAQ (reference sequence). This CDR3 is CASSLGSGRAIDEQFF. The CDR3 nucleotides are TGTGCCAGCAGCTTAGGGAGCGGGAGGGCCATCGATGAGCAGTTCTTC. The variable domain in full, completed from reference TRBV7-9 and TRBJ2-1, reads DTGVSQNPRHKITKRGQNVTFRCDPISEHNRLYWYRQTLGQGPEFLTYFQNEAQLEKSRLLSDRFSAERPKGSFSTLEIQRTEQGDSAMYLCASSLGSGRAIDEQFFGPGTRLTVL.

CDR3 loop: CASSQDLGGYEQYF. The CDR3 nucleotides are TGCGCCAGCAGCCAAGATTTGGGAGGCTACGAGCAGTACTTC. This chain links TRBV4-1 with TRBJ2-7; tentative D call: TRBD2 (6 bases). The germline V gene encodes CDR1 MGHRA and CDR2 YSYEKL. This CDR3 has 14 amino acids. The V gene lost 0 bases and the J gene lost 3 bases, with 9 bases spanning the gap.

The genes are TRBV30 and TRBJ2-5, with a tentative D call TRBD2 (6 bases). CDR3 length equals 13 residues. V was trimmed by 4 bases and J by 3 bases, leaving 12 bases between them. Per the germline V gene, CDR1 is GTSNPN and CDR2 is SVGIG (reference sequence). The CDR3 DNA sequence: TGTGCCTGGAAACGTAGCGGCGAAGAGACCCAGTACTTC. It codes for CAWKRSGEETQYF.

In its sample, this clonotype was seen a few times. The J gene is TRBJ1-1, the V gene TRBV20-1; D gene uncertain. The CDR3 extends over 17 amino acids. V was cut by 6 bases and J by 0 bases, with 23 bases left in between. Germline assignment: CDR1 DFQATT and CDR2 SNEGSKA (reference sequence). The DNA for the CDR3 is TGCAGTGCCAGTCTGGGCTGGCCCCAGTCTATGAACACTGAAGCTTTCTTT. Its translation: CSASLGWPQSMNTEAFF.

This clonotype was counted a few times. The J gene is TRBJ2-1, the V gene TRBV2; 8 nucleotides align to TRBD2. The CDR3 totals 15 residues. Trimming took 5 bases from V and 6 from J; bases not matched to a gene: 9. CDR1 is SNHLY and CDR2 is FYNNEI in the germline V gene. CDR3 in DNA: TGTGCCAGCAGTACCCTAGCGGGCCCCTCCAATGAGCAGTTCTTC. This encodes CASSTLAGPSNEQFF.

J is TRBJ2-1 and V is TRBV28; 10 nucleotides agree with TRBD2. Germline V gives CDR1 MDHEN, CDR2 SYDVKM. The J segment lost 0 bases and the V segment lost 10 bases, leaving 12 bases of the junction unmatched. This CDR3 is built from 17 residues. CDR3 sequence reads: CANPGLARNSSYNEQFF. DNA for the CDR3: TGTGCCAACCCGGGACTAGCGCGGAATAGCTCCTACAATGAGCAGTTCTTC.

This clonotype was recorded many times. The rearrangement uses TRBV24-1 and TRBJ1-1; possibly TRBD1 for D (5 bases). Germline-derived CDR1 and CDR2 are KGHDR and SFDVKD. The CDR3 runs to 14 residues. The V end lost 5 bases, the J end lost 5 bases, and 14 bases lay between the germline ends. The CDR3 here is CATSAGGATTEAFF. Written as DNA, the CDR3 is TGTGCCACCAGTGCCGGTGGGGCAACTACTGAAGCTTTCTTT.

The chain is built from TRBV6-6 and TRBJ1-4, with no clear D. This CDR3 is built from 15 residues. The V gene lost 3 bases and the J gene lost 8 bases, with 16 bases spanning the gap. In germline, CDR1 is MNHNY, CDR2 SVGAGI (reference sequence). Here the CDR3 DNA reads TGTGCCAGCAGTTATTCCGGCCTCAAGCACGAAAAACTGTTTTTT. Amino acid sequence: CASSYSGLKHEKLFF.

This rearrangement joins TRBV21-1 to TRBJ2-1; the table's TRBD1 call for D was not verified on the DNA. TRBV21-1 is labeled a pseudogene. The CDR3 covers 15 residues. Written as DNA, the CDR3 is TGTGCCATGGAAGGCAAGGCCCGGTCCTACAATGAGCAGTTCTTC. As protein: CAMEGKARSYNEQFF.